This TCR beta chain was recorded in a study of blood T cell repertoires in COVID-19. The overall study: From T cells, B-cell-depleted T cells, or PBMCs came the material, which was cDNA or gDNA.

From germline, CDR1 is SGHTA and CDR2 FQGNSA. The CDR3 length is 19 residues. Losses at the gene ends were 2 bases for V and 6 bases for J; bases not matched to a gene: 16. The assay was immunoSEQ multiplex PCR, and TCRdb's table has in-frame clones only and misses some. The repertoire consists of some 230,000 clones, with 65% to 85% occurring once and the leading ten covering roughly 2.3%. A single count supports this clone. The source material was peripheral blood. V and J are TRBV7-2 and TRBJ2-5, with 12 bases fitting TRBD2. The clonotype originates from a woman aged 55 to 70 with acute or convalescent COVID-19. Here the CDR3 reads CASSLIFRLAGGPKQTQYF. Here the CDR3 DNA reads TGTGCCAGCAGCTTAATCTTTAGGCTAGCGGGGGGGCCGAAGCAGACCCAGTACTTC.